Presented here are 10 T cell receptor beta chains from one specimen sequenced in a study of post-analysis software for immune sequencing data (dated by TCRdb to the mid-2010s). Libraries were prepared through PCR. Sequenced on an Illumina HiSeq 2500. Unique molecular identifiers were incorporated into TCR beta cDNA libraries to reduce PCR and sequencing biases. The raw public data were reprocessed by TCRdb itself: fastp quality trimming at Q25, MiXCR clonotype calling, in-frame beta chains only. Under each unique CDR3 protein, matching rows form one entry showing the most common genes and DNA. Counted in this sample were 650,000 to 850,000 distinct CDR3 sequences; approximately 57% of them appeared once. Clones ranked in the top ten supply approximately 4.3% of the sample. No antigen has been assigned to these receptors. Overall study results and their limits: Patients showed significantly higher frequencies than controls for a handful of TRBV segments, among them TRBV5-6, TRBV5-1 and TRBV20-1.

The sequenced sample was blood. The receptors stem from a girl under 18 with multiple sclerosis.

The V call is TRBV20-1, the J call TRBJ1-2; 7 bases map to TRBD1. The CDR3 runs to 14 residues. Germline CDR1 DFQATT, CDR2 SNEGSKA (reference sequence). The junction had 15 bases not matched to a gene; V was cut back by 5 bases and J by 9 bases. The CDR3 sequence is CSARAPQGVGSYTF. In DNA, the CDR3 is TGCAGTGCTCGGGCACCGCAGGGGGTGGGTAGCTACACCTTC.

This clonotype has just a few counts. J is TRBJ1-2 and V is TRBV10-3; no firm D call. The CDR3 has 13 residues. Germline assignment: CDR1 ENHRY and CDR2 SYGVKD. Between the trimmed V and J ends, which lost 3 bases and 5 bases, there was a span of 10 bases. For the CDR3, the DNA is TGTGCCATCAGTGACCCAACCTCTTATGGCTACACCTTC. Translation: CAISDPTSYGYTF.

This clonotype was seen a few times. The chain is built from TRBV29-1 and TRBJ2-7, with D perhaps TRBD2 (6 bases). Germline assignment: CDR1 SQVTM and CDR2 ANQGSEA. This CDR3 contains 12 residues. The V gene lost 6 bases and the J gene lost 3 bases, with 12 bases spanning the gap. The CDR3 sequence: CSVRGAFYEQYF. CDR3 in DNA: TGCAGCGTGCGCGGGGCATTCTACGAGCAGTACTTC.

The table lists this clonotype with a few counts. CDR3: CASSPRDRVFRSGQFF. The CDR3 DNA reads as TGTGCCAGCTCACCGCGGGACAGGGTGTTTAGGAGCGGGCAGTTCTTC. V and J are TRBV18 and TRBJ2-1; 9 bases match TRBD1. This CDR3 contains 16 residues. CDR1 is KGHSH, CDR2 LQKENI, per germline. With V trimmed by 3 bases and J by 12 bases, 15 bases remained unmatched.

This clonotype came up once. The chain couples TRBV15 to TRBJ2-1; 8 nucleotides line up with TRBD2. In germline, CDR1 is LNHNV, CDR2 YYDKDF (reference sequence). V shed 11 bases and J 4 bases; nucleotides not matched to a gene: 4. CDR3 length: 12 amino acids. CDR3 sequence reads: CASGGTYNEQFF. DNA of the CDR3: TGTGCCTCGGGGGGGACTTACAATGAGCAGTTCTTC.

The J gene is TRBJ2-5, the V gene TRBV2; TRBD1 is a possible D gene (6 bases). Trimming left V 6 bases short and J 13 bases short, with 15 bases between. Germline V gene data show CDR1 as SNHLY and CDR2 as FYNNEI. The CDR3 spans 11 residues. The CDR3 DNA follows: TGTGCCAGCAGGGACCAGGACAGTTTGTACTTC. This codes for CASRDQDSLYF.

This clonotype was observed a few times. V usage is TRBV7-9 and J usage is TRBJ1-1, with D possibly being TRBD1 (6 bases). The CDR3 has 14 residues. Germline V gene lookup returns CDR1 SEHNR and CDR2 FQNEAQ (reference sequence). Trimming removed 5 bases at V and 1 base at J, with 11 bases between. CDR3 protein: CASSLQTGNTEAFF. CDR3 nucleotide sequence: TGTGCCAGCAGCCTCCAGACAGGGAACACTGAAGCTTTCTTT. Complete variable domain (other parts from reference TRBV7-9 and TRBJ1-1): DTGVSQNPRHKITKRGQNVTFRCDPISEHNRLYWYRQTLGQGPEFLTYFQNEAQLEKSRLLSDRFSAERPKGSFSTLEIQRTEQGDSAMYLCASSLQTGNTEAFFGQGTRLTVV.

The chain combines TRBV6-5 with TRBJ1-5, with 10 bases that match TRBD1. The germline V gene has CDR1 MNHEY and CDR2 SVGAGI. CDR3 length: 18 amino acids. V was clipped by 0 bases and J by 3 bases; unmatched bases: 8. The CDR3 sequence is CASSYSNSGTGVNQPQHF. The CDR3 region has the DNA TGTGCCAGCAGTTACTCAAATTCTGGGACAGGGGTCAATCAGCCCCAGCATTTT.

This clonotype turned up a few times. V and J are TRBV4-1 and TRBJ2-7; D not certain. The CDR3 consists of 15 residues. Trimming took 1 base from V and 3 from J, leaving 13 bases between them. Germline V lookup: CDR1 MGHRA, CDR2 YSYEKL. The chain's CDR3 is CASSQAPERGYEQYF. The CDR3 coding sequence is TGCGCCAGCAGCCAAGCGCCCGAACGAGGCTACGAGCAGTACTTC.

J is TRBJ1-5 and V is TRBV10-3; TRBD1 agrees at 8 bases. The CDR3 has 16 residues. The V gene end was trimmed by 10 bases and the J gene end by 0 bases; junction bases not matched to a gene: 11. The germline CDR1 and CDR2 sequences are ENHRY and SYGVKD. CDR3 amino acids: CATQGASPYSNQPQHF. CDR3 in DNA: TGTGCCACTCAGGGGGCGAGTCCTTATAGCAATCAGCCCCAGCATTTT.